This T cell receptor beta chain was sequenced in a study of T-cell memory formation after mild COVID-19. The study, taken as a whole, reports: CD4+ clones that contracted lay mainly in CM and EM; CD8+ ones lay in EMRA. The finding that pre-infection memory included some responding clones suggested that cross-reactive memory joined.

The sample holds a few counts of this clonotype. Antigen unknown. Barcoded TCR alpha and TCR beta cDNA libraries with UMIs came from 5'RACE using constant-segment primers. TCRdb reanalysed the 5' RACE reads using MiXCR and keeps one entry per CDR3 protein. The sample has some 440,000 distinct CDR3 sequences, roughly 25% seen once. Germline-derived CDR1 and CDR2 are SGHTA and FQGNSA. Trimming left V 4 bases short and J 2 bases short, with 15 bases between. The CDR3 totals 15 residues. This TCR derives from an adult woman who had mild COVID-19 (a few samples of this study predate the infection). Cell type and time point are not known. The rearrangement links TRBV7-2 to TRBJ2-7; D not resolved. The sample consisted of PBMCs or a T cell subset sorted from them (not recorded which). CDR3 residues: CASSSHSTWTYEQYF. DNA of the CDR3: TGTGCCAGCAGCTCTCATTCCACTTGGACCTACGAGCAGTACTTC.